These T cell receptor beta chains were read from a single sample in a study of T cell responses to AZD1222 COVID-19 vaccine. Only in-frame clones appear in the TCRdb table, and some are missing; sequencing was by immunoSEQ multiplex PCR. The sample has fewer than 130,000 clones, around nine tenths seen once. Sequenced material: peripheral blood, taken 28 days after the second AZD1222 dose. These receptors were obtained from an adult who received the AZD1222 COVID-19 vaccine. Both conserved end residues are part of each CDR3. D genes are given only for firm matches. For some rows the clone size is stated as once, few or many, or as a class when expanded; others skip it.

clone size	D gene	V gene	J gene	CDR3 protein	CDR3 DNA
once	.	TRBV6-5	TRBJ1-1	CASRDGLNTEAFF	TGTGCCAGCAGGGACGGGCTGAACACTGAAGCTTTCTTT
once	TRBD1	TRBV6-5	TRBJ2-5	CASSSPTGVKETQYF	TGTGCCAGCAGTTCCCCGACAGGGGTAAAAGAGACCCAGTACTTC
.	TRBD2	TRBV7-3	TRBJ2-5	CASSLASSGGETQYF	TGTGCCAGCAGCTTGGCTAGTAGCGGGGGTGAGACCCAGTACTTC
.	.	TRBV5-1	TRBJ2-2	CASSLTVQAGELFF	TGCGCCAGCAGCTTGACGGTCCAAGCCGGGGAGCTGTTTTTT
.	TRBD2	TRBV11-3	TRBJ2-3	CASSPGRRGYTDTQYF	TGTGCCAGCAGCCCGGGCCGGCGGGGGTACACAGATACGCAGTATTTT
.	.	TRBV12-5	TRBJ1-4	CASGFGWDPREKLFF	TGTGCTAGTGGTTTTGGTTGGGATCCGCGTGAAAAACTGTTTTTT
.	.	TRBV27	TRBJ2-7	CASSLKQGFYEQYF	TGTGCCAGCAGTTTAAAACAGGGTTTTTACGAGCAGTACTTC
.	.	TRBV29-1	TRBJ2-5	CSVDSREAQETQYF	TGCAGCGTTGATTCCAGGGAGGCTCAAGAGACCCAGTACTTC
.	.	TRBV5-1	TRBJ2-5	CASSYFQETQYF	TGCGCCAGCAGCTACTTCCAAGAGACCCAGTACTTC
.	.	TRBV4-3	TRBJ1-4	CASSHGGEGDLFF	TGCGCCAGCAGCCATGGTGGGGAAGGAGACCTGTTTTTT
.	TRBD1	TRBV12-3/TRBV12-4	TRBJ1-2	CASSRTGGEGYTF	TGTGCCAGCAGTCGGACAGGGGGCGAGGGCTACACCTTC
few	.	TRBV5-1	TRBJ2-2	CASREEGAATGELFF	TGCGCCAGCCGTGAGGAAGGGGCGGCCACCGGGGAGCTGTTTTTT
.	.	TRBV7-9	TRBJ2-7	CASSQQGSTYEQYF	TGTGCCAGCAGCCAACAGGGAAGCACCTACGAGCAGTACTTC
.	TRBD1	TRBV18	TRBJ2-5	CASSRTGGETQYF	TGTGCCAGCTCACGGACAGGGGGAGAGACCCAGTACTTC
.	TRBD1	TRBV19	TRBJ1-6	CASSTTGGGLPLHF	TGTGCCAGTAGTACTACAGGGGGCGGTTTACCCCTCCACTTT
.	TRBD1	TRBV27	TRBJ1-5	CASSWDRRYQPQHF	TGTGCCAGCAGTTGGGACAGAAGGTATCAGCCCCAGCATTTT
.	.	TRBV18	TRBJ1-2	CASSPDGRTVYGYTF	TGTGCCAGCTCACCCGACGGTCGGACAGTTTATGGCTACACCTTC
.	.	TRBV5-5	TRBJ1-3	CASSLSTGSSGNTIYF	TGTGCCAGCAGCTTAAGTACAGGGAGCTCTGGAAACACCATATATTTT
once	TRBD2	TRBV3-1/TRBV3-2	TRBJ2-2	CASSRTSGGANTGELFF	TGTGCCAGCAGCCGAACTAGCGGGGGGGCAAACACCGGGGAGCTGTTTTTT
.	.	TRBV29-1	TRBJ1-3	CSVEGVWGGNTIYF	TGCAGCGTTGAAGGAGTTTGGGGAGGAAACACCATATATTTT
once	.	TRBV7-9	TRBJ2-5	CASSSEETQYF	TGTGCCAGCAGCTCCGAGGAGACCCAGTACTTC
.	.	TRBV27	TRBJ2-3	CASSVLDTQYF	TGTGCCAGCAGTGTGTTGGATACGCAGTATTTT
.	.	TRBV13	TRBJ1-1	CASSGRGANLNTEAFF	TGTGCCAGCAGCGGCAGGGGTGCTAACCTCAACACTGAAGCTTTCTTT
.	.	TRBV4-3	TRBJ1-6	CASSRDLGQGSPLHF	TGCGCCAGCAGCCGAGACCTGGGGCAGGGTTCACCCCTCCACTTT
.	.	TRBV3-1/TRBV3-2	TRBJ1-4	CASSVVDGRSEKLFF	TGTGCCAGCAGCGTCGTGGACGGGCGTAGTGAAAAACTGTTTTTT
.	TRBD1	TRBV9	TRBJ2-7	CASSVDPGGYEQYF	TGTGCCAGCAGCGTAGACCCAGGGGGCTACGAGCAGTACTTC
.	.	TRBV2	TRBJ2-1	CAGGLGRSYNEQFF	TGTGCCGGAGGACTGGGTCGATCCTACAATGAGCAGTTCTTC
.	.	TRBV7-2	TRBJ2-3	CASSLASAADTQYF	TGTGCCAGCAGCTTAGCTAGCGCGGCAGATACGCAGTATTTT
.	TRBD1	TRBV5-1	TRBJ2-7	CASSPGTGGGGREQYF	TGCGCCAGCAGCCCCGGGACAGGGGGCGGAGGGCGGGAGCAGTACTTC
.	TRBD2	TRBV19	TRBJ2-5	CASQKREGETQYF	TGTGCCAGTCAAAAGCGGGAAGGAGAGACCCAGTACTTC
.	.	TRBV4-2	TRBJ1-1	CASSREPSEAFF	TGTGCCAGCAGCCGTGAACCAAGCGAAGCTTTCTTT
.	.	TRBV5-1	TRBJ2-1	CASSQTGYNEQFF	TGCGCCAGCAGCCAAACAGGGTACAATGAGCAGTTCTTC
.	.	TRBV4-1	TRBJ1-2	CASSQDPFRDGLYGYTF	TGCGCCAGCAGCCAAGACCCTTTTAGGGACGGATTATATGGCTACACCTTC
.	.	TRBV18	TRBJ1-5	CASSVGGWNNQPQHF	TGTGCCAGCTCAGTCGGGGGGTGGAACAATCAGCCCCAGCATTTT
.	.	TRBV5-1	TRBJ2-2	CASSLRPALFGELFF	TGCGCCAGCAGCTTGAGGCCAGCCCTATTCGGGGAGCTGTTTTTT
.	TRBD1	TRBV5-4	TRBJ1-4	CASSSQGAESLGEKLFF	TGTGCCAGCAGCAGTCAGGGGGCGGAGTCCCTAGGGGAAAAACTGTTTTTT
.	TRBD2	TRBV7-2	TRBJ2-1	CASSPGLAGNEQFF	TGTGCCAGCAGCCCGGGACTAGCGGGAAATGAGCAGTTCTTC
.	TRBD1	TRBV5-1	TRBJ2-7	CASSSGQRYTPVISYEQYF	TGCGCCAGCAGCTCGGGACAGCGTTACACTCCTGTGATTTCGTACGAGCAGTACTTC
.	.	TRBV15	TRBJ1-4	CATSRGTATNEKLFF	TGTGCCACCAGCAGAGGGACGGCAACTAATGAAAAACTGTTTTTT
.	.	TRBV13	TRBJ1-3	CASSLGSARGNTIYF	TGTGCCAGCAGCTTAGGGTCAGCTAGAGGAAACACCATATATTTT